A selection of T cell receptor beta chains follows, all from one sample in a study of cytomegalovirus exposure and HLA in healthy donors. Sequenced by immunoSEQ multiplex PCR; TCRdb stores in-frame clones only, minus some. This table has around 140,000 clones, about 87% appearing once. Sequencing was carried out using PBMCs. The receptors stem from a man between 18 and 35 years old in good health and CMV-seropositive. CDR3s include the opening cysteine and the closing phenylalanine or tryptophan. A D gene is named only where the DNA matches it firmly. Clone size is shown for a subset of rows, as once, few, many or a class of expanded clone.

DNA,CDR3,size,length,J,V,D
TGTGCCACCAGCAGAGGCTACACAGATACGCAGTATTTT,CATSRGYTDTQYF,.,13,TRBJ2-3,TRBV15,.
TGTGCCAGCTCACCCGGGACTATCGACGGTCAGCCCCAGCATTTT,CASSPGTIDGQPQHF,.,15,TRBJ1-5,TRBV18,.
TGTGCCAGCAGTGTCACGACAGCATCTAATGAAAAACTGTTTTTT,CASSVTTASNEKLFF,.,15,TRBJ1-4,TRBV2,.
TGTGCCAGCAGCCCCGGGACAGGGGGCGCTGGGGCCAACGTCCTGACTTTC,CASSPGTGGAGANVLTF,once,17,TRBJ2-6,TRBV11-3,TRBD1
TGTGCCAGCAGTCCCCGACAGGGTGGCACTGAAGCTTTCTTT,CASSPRQGGTEAFF,.,14,TRBJ1-1,TRBV27,TRBD1
TGTGCCAGCAGTGAAGGGACTAGCGGGGGACAAGAGACCCAGTACTTC,CASSEGTSGGQETQYF,.,16,TRBJ2-5,TRBV6-1,TRBD2
TGTGCCAGCAGTTACGACAGGGATAGTGGCTACACCTTC,CASSYDRDSGYTF,.,13,TRBJ1-2,TRBV6-6,TRBD1
TGTGCCAGCAGCTTAGCGCGAGACACCATATATTTT,CASSLARDTIYF,few,12,TRBJ1-3,TRBV7-9,.
TGTGCCAGCAGCTTAGAGACAGGGTATAATTCACCCCTCCACTTT,CASSLETGYNSPLHF,.,15,TRBJ1-6,TRBV7-8,TRBD1
TGTGCCAGTAGTATGCTAGGGACAGGGGGCGCGGGCAATCAGCCCCAGCATTTT,CASSMLGTGGAGNQPQHF,.,18,TRBJ1-5,TRBV19,TRBD1
TGTGCCAGCCATAATACAGGTGGCATTCAGTACTTC,CASHNTGGIQYF,few,12,TRBJ2-4,TRBV19,.
TGTGCCAGCAGCTTGGGCAGTCAGGAGACCCAGTACTTC,CASSLGSQETQYF,once,13,TRBJ2-5,TRBV5-4,.
TGTGCCAGCTCGGACAGTAGCAATCAGCCCCAGCATTTT,CASSDSSNQPQHF,.,13,TRBJ1-5,TRBV18,.
TGCGCCAGCAGCCAAACAGGGTTAGGCAATCAGCCCCAGCATTTT,CASSQTGLGNQPQHF,once,15,TRBJ1-5,TRBV4-1,.
TGTGCCAGCAGTGAAGGGGCCAGGAATGAAAAACTGTTTTTT,CASSEGARNEKLFF,.,14,TRBJ1-4,TRBV2,.
TGTGCCATCAGTGATCAGACAGACCATAACTATGGCTACACCTTC,CAISDQTDHNYGYTF,few,15,TRBJ1-2,TRBV10-3,.
TGTGCCAGCCTTCGGGGGGCTGTCTATGGCTACACCTTC,CASLRGAVYGYTF,few,13,TRBJ1-2,TRBV28,.
TGTGCCAGCAGCTTGATTAGCGGTGGTACCTACGAGCAGTACTTC,CASSLISGGTYEQYF,.,15,TRBJ2-7,TRBV5-4,.
TGTGCCAGCAGTTCCAGCTCACAAGACAGACCTGAAGCTTTCTTT,CASSSSSQDRPEAFF,.,15,TRBJ1-1,TRBV27,.
TGTGCCTGGAGTGTAGACAGTAATCAGCCCCAGCATTTT,CAWSVDSNQPQHF,.,13,TRBJ1-5,TRBV30,.
TGTGCCAGCAGTCTGCAGCCGAGGAATGGCTACACCTTC,CASSLQPRNGYTF,.,13,TRBJ1-2,TRBV2,.
TGCGCCAGCAAAAAGGGGGTGGACAGCACTTACGAGCAGTACTTC,CASKKGVDSTYEQYF,.,15,TRBJ2-7,TRBV5-1,.
TGTGCCAGCAGCTCCCAGACAGGGGCGAACACCGGGGAGCTGTTTTTT,CASSSQTGANTGELFF,.,16,TRBJ2-2,TRBV9,TRBD1
TGTGCCAGCAGTTTAATAGGACAGCTCAATCAGCCCCAGCATTTT,CASSLIGQLNQPQHF,.,15,TRBJ1-5,TRBV27,.
TGTGCCAGCAGCTTGGTTCCGGGACAGGGCCCCTACGAGCAGTACTTC,CASSLVPGQGPYEQYF,.,16,TRBJ2-7,TRBV5-6,TRBD1
TGCAGCGTGGGGACAGGGGGGGTGAACACTGAAGCTTTCTTT,CSVGTGGVNTEAFF,.,14,TRBJ1-1,TRBV29-1,TRBD1
TGTGCCAGTAGCCCGGGACACCCCTACGAGCAGTACTTC,CASSPGHPYEQYF,.,13,TRBJ2-7,TRBV19,.
TGTGCCAGCAGATGGGGCCCCAACACTGAAGCTTTCTTT,CASRWGPNTEAFF,.,13,TRBJ1-1,TRBV6-1,.
TGCGCCAGCAGGACAGGGGGTCCTGGAAACACCATATATTTT,CASRTGGPGNTIYF,.,14,TRBJ1-3,TRBV5-1,TRBD1
TGTGCCAGCTCACCTGACAGTCCTTATGGCTACACCTTC,CASSPDSPYGYTF,.,13,TRBJ1-2,TRBV18,.
TGCGCCAGCAGCCTTGACAGGGTGAACACTGAAGCTTTCTTT,CASSLDRVNTEAFF,.,14,TRBJ1-1,TRBV5-1,TRBD1
TGCGCCAGCAGCACCCGGACAGGGCGAAACACCGGGGAGCTGTTTTTT,CASSTRTGRNTGELFF,.,16,TRBJ2-2,TRBV5-1,TRBD1
TGTGCCACGACAGGGTACATGAACACTGAAGCTTTCTTT,CATTGYMNTEAFF,.,13,TRBJ1-1,TRBV25-1,TRBD1
TGCGCCAGCAAAATCCGGTTGGGGAGCAGGGAGACCCAGTACTTC,CASKIRLGSRETQYF,.,15,TRBJ2-5,TRBV5-1,.
TGTGCCAGCAGTTACTCGAACAGATGGACCTACGAGCAGTACTTC,CASSYSNRWTYEQYF,.,15,TRBJ2-7,TRBV6-5,.
TGTGCCAGCAGTACCACAGGGGTGAACACTGAAGCTTTCTTT,CASSTTGVNTEAFF,.,14,TRBJ1-1,TRBV27,TRBD1
TGTGCCAGTTTATCGAACTATGGCTACACCTTC,CASLSNYGYTF,.,11,TRBJ1-2,TRBV19,.
TGTGCCAGCAGCTTAGGCGCCAGGGAAACCTTC,CASSLGARETF,once,11,TRBJ1-2,TRBV13,.
TGTGCCAGCAGCTTTTTGTCTGGGAGACTAGCGGGAGTACAACTGAACTCCTACGAGCAGTACTTC,CASSFLSGRLAGVQLNSYEQYF,.,22,TRBJ2-7,TRBV13,TRBD2
TGTGCCAGCAGTTCCAGCGGGAGTGGTTCCTACGAGCAGTACTTC,CASSSSGSGSYEQYF,.,15,TRBJ2-7,TRBV6-1,TRBD2
TGTGCCAGCCGCATGACCCCGGGAGCGGGGAGCAATCAGCCCCAGCATTTT,CASRMTPGAGSNQPQHF,.,17,TRBJ1-5,TRBV27,.
TGTGCCATCAGTGCGGCCCTACAGGATGGCTACACCTTC,CAISAALQDGYTF,.,13,TRBJ1-2,TRBV10-3,.
TGTGCCAGCAGCTTGGCCAGTCGCAGCACAGATACGCAGTATTTT,CASSLASRSTDTQYF,.,15,TRBJ2-3,TRBV5-5,.
TGTGCCAGCAGTAGTATGGACATCGGCAATCAGCCCCAGCATTTT,CASSSMDIGNQPQHF,.,15,TRBJ1-5,TRBV6-1,.
TGTGCCAGCAGCACCGGACAGGGCACCGGGGAGCTGTTTTTT,CASSTGQGTGELFF,.,14,TRBJ2-2,TRBV9,TRBD1
TGTGCCAGCAGTTACCGGGAGGCAGATACGCAGTATTTT,CASSYREADTQYF,few,13,TRBJ2-3,TRBV6-6,TRBD2
TGTGCCAGCAGTCCGCTGGACAGGGCTGGGGCCAACGTCCTGACTTTC,CASSPLDRAGANVLTF,.,16,TRBJ2-6,TRBV27,TRBD1
TGCGCCAGCAGCCAGATTGGGACAAAGAGAGGTGAAAAACTGTTTTTT,CASSQIGTKRGEKLFF,.,16,TRBJ1-4,TRBV4-1,.
TGTGCCAGCAGCCTCGGACAGGGGTGGACCGATGAGCAGTTCTTC,CASSLGQGWTDEQFF,.,15,TRBJ2-1,TRBV11-3,TRBD1
TGTGCCAGCAGTCTCCCGAGCTCGCTCACAGATACGCAGTATTTT,CASSLPSSLTDTQYF,.,15,TRBJ2-3,TRBV28,.
TGTGCCAGCAGCTCGGGACAGTCTCTCTCTGGAAACACCATATATTTT,CASSSGQSLSGNTIYF,.,16,TRBJ1-3,TRBV9,TRBD1
TGTGCCAGCTCACCAGCGGGATACTCCTACGAGCAGTACTTC,CASSPAGYSYEQYF,.,14,TRBJ2-7,TRBV6-6,TRBD2
TGTGCCAGCAGCGTAGGACAGGGAGGAGGACCCCAGCATTTT,CASSVGQGGGPQHF,.,14,TRBJ1-5,TRBV9,TRBD1
TGTGCCTGGAGTGACAGGGGAGGAAACACCATATATTTT,CAWSDRGGNTIYF,.,13,TRBJ1-3,TRBV30,TRBD1
TGTGCCAGCAGCTTATATACAGGAAACACTGAAGCTTTCTTT,CASSLYTGNTEAFF,.,14,TRBJ1-1,TRBV7-3,.
TGCGCCAGCAGCTCCGACAAGGCCACTGAAGCTTTCTTT,CASSSDKATEAFF,.,13,TRBJ1-1,TRBV5-1,.
TGTGCCAGCAGCTTAGCGCAGGATCATGGCTACACCTTC,CASSLAQDHGYTF,.,13,TRBJ1-2,TRBV7-2,.
TGTGCCTCCAAGCCGGGCGGGACAGGGGCGTACGAGCAGTACTTC,CASKPGGTGAYEQYF,.,15,TRBJ2-7,TRBV27,TRBD1
TGCGCCAGCAGCTTGGTTGGCGGGGAGGGAGATACGCAGTATTTT,CASSLVGGEGDTQYF,.,15,TRBJ2-3,TRBV5-1,TRBD2
TGTGCCAGTAGTATGACAGGGTTACGGGGACCTGAAGCTTTCTTT,CASSMTGLRGPEAFF,.,15,TRBJ1-1,TRBV19,TRBD1